This T cell receptor beta chain is from a study of PD-1 blockade in mismatch repair-deficient tumors. Across the whole study: Patients had around 12 mismatch repair-deficient cancer types, all previously treated and progressing.

V trimming: 5 bases; J trimming: 6 bases; junction bases outside the gene matches: 10. CDR1 and CDR2 (germline): SGHTA, FQGNSA. CDR3 length: 15 residues. The repertoire was sequenced with immunoSEQ multiplex PCR; TCRdb's copy has only in-frame clones and lacks some. Here the sample spans approximately 130,000 clones, about 88% being singletons. This clonotype was sampled from an adult with mismatch repair-deficient cancer. V usage is TRBV7-2 and J usage is TRBJ2-7, with 10 bases matching TRBD1. The sample here was peripheral blood, taken 44 weeks after starting pembrolizumab. CDR3 region: CASSLRTGGVGEQYF. In nucleotides, the CDR3 is TGTGCCAGCAGCCTCAGGACAGGGGGAGTGGGCGAGCAGTACTTC. The variable domain in full, with the rest retrieved from reference TRBV7-2 and TRBJ2-7, is GAGVSQSPSNKVTEKGKDVELRCDPISGHTALYWYRQSLGQGLEFLIYFQGNSAPDKSGLPSDRFSAERTGGSVSTLTIQRTQQEDSAVYLCASSLRTGGVGEQYFGPGTRLTVT.